Listed here are 23 T cell receptor beta chains from one sample, sequenced in a study of sequential checkpoint blockade in melanoma. The sample's treatment: randomized to nivolumab then ipilimumab (arm A) or the reverse (arm B). Clones were sequenced by immunoSEQ multiplex PCR, and TCRdb holds only the in-frame ones, with some missing. This sample carries 17,000 or so clones, around two thirds of them seen once, and the ten largest clones take about 20%. Source: CD8+ T cells sorted from blood (inferred from file names), taken from a patient given nivolumab and ipilimumab in sequence. These receptor sequences come from a human donor with melanoma.

V gene TRBV18 combines with J gene TRBJ1-1; tentatively, D is TRBD1 (6 bases). Deletions cut 3 bases from V and 5 bases from J, with 13 bases between. Germline assignment: CDR1 KGHSH and CDR2 LQKENI. The CDR3 has 14 amino acids. This chain's CDR3 is CASSPAGGRTEAFF. The CDR3, as DNA: TGTGCCAGCTCACCCGCCGGGGGGCGGACTGAAGCTTTCTTT.

V is TRBV9 and J is TRBJ1-3; D is unclear. Germline CDR1 SGDLS, CDR2 YYNGEE. The CDR3 runs to 13 residues. V lost 0 bases, J lost 7 bases, and 8 bases lay in between. DNA for the CDR3: TGTGCCAGCAGCGTAGTTACCGAGAACACCATATATTTT. Protein sequence: CASSVVTENTIYF.

Worth noting for this clone: The identical CDR3 is also encoded by other nucleotide sequences in the sample. The rearrangement uses TRBV9 and TRBJ2-2; 7 bases match TRBD1. The germline CDR1 and CDR2 sequences are SGDLS and YYNGEE. The V segment lost 3 bases and the J segment 5 bases; nucleotides outside the gene matches: 1. The CDR3 is made up of 13 amino acids. In DNA form, the CDR3 reads TGTGCCAGCAGCGAGACAGGGACCGGGGAGCTGTTTTTT. Amino acid sequence: CASSETGTGELFF.

DNA for the CDR3: TGTGCCAGCAGTTTCGGTTATAGCAATCAGCCCCAGCATTTT. It yields the protein CASSFGYSNQPQHF. The chain is built from TRBV27 and TRBJ1-5, with no clear D. The CDR3 runs to 14 residues. V was shortened by 3 bases and J by 0 bases, with 6 bases between the two germline ends. Germline lookup yields CDR1 MNHEY and CDR2 SMNVEV (reference sequence).

The sample holds a few counts of this clone. The rearrangement uses TRBV2 and TRBJ2-1, with a weak D call TRBD2 (6 bases). Germline values: CDR1 SNHLY, CDR2 FYNNEI. V lost 4 bases to trimming and J lost 4 bases, with 8 bases between them. The CDR3 sequence is 13 residues long. CDR3 in amino acids: CASSAGVYNEQFF. As DNA, the CDR3 is TGTGCCAGCAGTGCGGGGGTTTACAATGAGCAGTTCTTC.

The rearrangement links TRBV21-1 to TRBJ2-7; the table's D call, TRBD2, has no DNA check behind it. TRBV21-1 is deemed a pseudogene. There are 16 residues in the CDR3. The CDR3, as DNA: TGTGCCAGCAGCAGGGGGGGGCGAGGTAAGTACTACGAGCAGTACTTC. Amino acids: CASSRGGRGKYYEQYF.

In this sample, this clone turned up a few times. The V call is TRBV2, the J call TRBJ2-1; the D gene is possibly TRBD2 (5 bases). Germline V gene data show CDR1 as SNHLY and CDR2 as FYNNEI. V was trimmed by 0 bases and J by 5 bases, leaving 8 bases between them. This CDR3 comprises 14 residues. The CDR3 DNA reads TGTGCCAGCAGTGAAGCGGACGGGGACAATGAGCAGTTCTTC. Protein sequence: CASSEADGDNEQFF.

CDR3 region: CASSVAGRRAYNEQFF. The DNA for the CDR3 is TGTGCCAGCAGCGTAGCGGGAAGGAGGGCTTACAATGAGCAGTTCTTC. The V and J genes are TRBV9 and TRBJ2-1; weak D call: TRBD2 (6 bases). The V and J ends lost 0 bases and 4 bases respectively, with 14 bases between them. This CDR3 has 16 residues. The germline gives CDR1 SGDLS, CDR2 YYNGEE. Full variable domain (outside the CDR3, taken from reference TRBV9 and TRBJ2-1): DSGVTQTPKHLITATGQRVTLRCSPRSGDLSVYWYQQSLDQGLQFLIQYYNGEERAKGNILERFSAQQFPDLHSELNLSSLELGDSALYFCASSVAGRRAYNEQFFGPGTRLTVL.

The genes are TRBV19 and TRBJ2-7; 11 bases fit TRBD1. With V trimmed by 5 bases and J by 1 base, 1 base remained unmatched. CDR1 and CDR2 from the germline V gene are LNHDA and SQIVND (reference sequence). The CDR3 consists of 14 residues. The CDR3: CASSWDRGSYEQYF. CDR3 DNA: TGTGCCAGTAGTTGGGACAGGGGGTCCTACGAGCAGTACTTC.

The CDR3 is CAISEPRTGTTGELFF. The CDR3 region has the DNA TGTGCCATCAGTGAACCCAGGACAGGGACAACCGGGGAGCTGTTTTTT. The chain couples TRBV10-3 to TRBJ2-2, with 8 positions matching TRBD1. CDR1 and CDR2 from the germline V gene are ENHRY and SYGVKD. Trimming took 3 bases from V and 5 from J; bases not matched to a gene: 8. CDR3 length: 16 residues.

The chain is built from TRBV6-6 and TRBJ1-5; D remains ambiguous. The V and J ends lost 0 bases and 2 bases respectively, with 8 bases between them. In germline, CDR1 is MNHNY, CDR2 SVGAGI (reference sequence). The CDR3 has 15 amino acids. The CDR3 coding sequence is TGTGCCAGCAGTTACTCCGGCGGGGGCAATCAGCCCCAGCATTTT. Amino acids: CASSYSGGGNQPQHF.

The J gene is TRBJ2-5, the V gene TRBV7-9, with a tentative D call TRBD1 (5 bases). This CDR3 spans 15 amino acids. V lost 5 bases and J lost 5, with 18 bases in between. CDR1 is SEHNR, CDR2 FQNEAQ, per germline (reference sequence). DNA of the CDR3: TGTGCCAGCAGCGACCGGCAGGGTCAGTCGGAGACCCAGTACTTC. Protein: CASSDRQGQSETQYF.

The chain uses TRBV29-1 and TRBJ1-1; 10 bases line up with TRBD1. V lost 4 bases and J lost 1; bases outside the gene matches: 0. The CDR3 contains 13 residues. CDR1 is SQVTM, CDR2 ANQGSEA, per germline. The CDR3 nucleotides are TGCAGCGTTGGGACAGGGGGGAACACTGAAGCTTTCTTT. This encodes CSVGTGGNTEAFF.

The J gene is TRBJ2-7, the V gene TRBV2; D remains ambiguous. This CDR3 has 13 amino acids. Trimming took 6 bases from V and 0 from J, leaving 9 bases between them. Germline V CDR1 and CDR2: SNHLY, FYNNEI. CDR3: CASRGVFSYEQYF. CDR3 nucleotides: TGTGCCAGCAGGGGCGTATTCTCCTACGAGCAGTACTTC.

This clone was observed a few times. V gene TRBV4-1 combines with J gene TRBJ2-1; the D gene is possibly TRBD2 (6 bases). The V end was cut by 3 bases, the J end by 7 bases, with 13 bases between. The CDR3 is made up of 14 amino acids. CDR1 and CDR2 (germline): MGHRA, YSYEKL. CDR3 nucleotide sequence: TGCGCCAGCAGCCATGCGGGACTCGTTAATGAGCAGTTCTTC. Encoded protein: CASSHAGLVNEQFF.

The rearrangement joins TRBV9 to TRBJ2-1, with D possibly matching TRBD1 (5 bases). Germline values: CDR1 SGDLS, CDR2 YYNGEE. V lost 4 bases and J 8 bases, leaving 16 bases between the germline ends. This CDR3 has 14 amino acids. CDR3 amino acids: CASSPGPGKHEQFF. The CDR3 nucleotides are TGTGCCAGCAGCCCGGGCCCAGGGAAGCATGAGCAGTTCTTC. The variable domain in full, completed from reference TRBV9 and TRBJ2-1, reads DSGVTQTPKHLITATGQRVTLRCSPRSGDLSVYWYQQSLDQGLQFLIQYYNGEERAKGNILERFSAQQFPDLHSELNLSSLELGDSALYFCASSPGPGKHEQFFGPGTRLTVL.

This clone has only a few counts. This rearrangement joins TRBV7-2 to TRBJ2-7, with TRBD2 matching 9 bases. The CDR3 spans 18 residues. After removal of 5 bases from V and 4 bases from J, the junction contained 18 bases not matched to a gene. Germline loops: CDR1 SGHTA, CDR2 FQGNSA. The CDR3 is CASSQSPLAGPQNYEQYF. The CDR3 DNA follows: TGTGCCAGCAGCCAATCCCCGCTAGCGGGACCCCAGAATTACGAGCAGTACTTC.

With respect to this clone: A read error may account for a junction end that differs from germline. This sequence joins TRBV6-1 and TRBJ2-7; 7 nucleotides line up with TRBD1. The CDR3 covers 15 residues. Germline CDR1 is MNHNS and CDR2 is SASEGT. CDR3 coding DNA: TGTGCCAGCAGCGAAGAGCCTGGGACAGCCTACGAGCAGTACTTC. Translated, it gives CASSEEPGTAYEQYF.

The J gene is TRBJ2-7, the V gene TRBV30; 10 positions match TRBD2. Trimming at V came to 3 bases and at J to 2 bases, leaving 13 bases not matched to a gene. This CDR3 is built from 17 residues. Germline lookup yields CDR1 GTSNPN and CDR2 SVGIG (reference sequence). The CDR3 region is CAWRVIGRGTSAYEQYF. CDR3 coding DNA: TGTGCCTGGAGGGTAATCGGTAGGGGGACTAGCGCCTACGAGCAGTACTTC. The variable domain in full, completed from reference TRBV30 and TRBJ2-7, reads SQTIHQWPATLVQPVGSPLSLECTVEGTSNPNLYWYRQAAGRGLQLLFYSVGIGQISSEVPQNLSASRPQDRQFILSSKKLLLSDSGFYLCAWRVIGRGTSAYEQYFGPGTRLTVT.

This chain links TRBV6-5 with TRBJ1-5; the match to TRBD1 covers 7 bases. There are 15 residues in the CDR3. Losses at the gene ends were 5 bases for V and 0 bases for J; bases not matched to a gene: 4. The germline V gene encodes CDR1 MNHEY and CDR2 SVGAGI. CDR3 nucleotide sequence: TGTGCCAGCAGTGCCAGGGGGGATAGCAATCAGCCCCAGCATTTT. It specifies CASSARGDSNQPQHF.

V is TRBV13 and J is TRBJ2-5; no firm D call. Germline lookup yields CDR1 PRHDT and CDR2 FYEKMQ (reference sequence). The V end was cut by 0 bases, the J end by 10 bases, with 6 bases between. The length of the CDR3 is 11 residues. The CDR3, as DNA: TGTGCCAGCAGCTTAGGAGACAACCAGTACTTC. It yields the protein CASSLGDNQYF.

The V call is TRBV6-6, the J call TRBJ2-1, with TRBD2 as a possible D gene (6 bases). Trimming cost V 2 bases and J 0 bases, with 11 bases left between them. CDR3 length: 16 amino acids. From germline, CDR1 is MNHNY and CDR2 SVGAGI (reference sequence). CDR3 nucleotide sequence: TGTGCCAGCAGTTACATAGCGGCACTCTCCTACAATGAGCAGTTCTTC. Protein: CASSYIAALSYNEQFF.

The chain links TRBV7-9 to TRBJ2-7; D is unclear. The germline V gene has CDR1 SEHNR and CDR2 FQNEAQ (reference sequence). V was clipped by 5 bases and J by 4 bases, with 12 bases between them. The CDR3 consists of 13 residues. CDR3 coding DNA: TGTGCCAGCAGCCATCGCCAGGCGTACGAGCAGTACTTC. Residues: CASSHRQAYEQYF.